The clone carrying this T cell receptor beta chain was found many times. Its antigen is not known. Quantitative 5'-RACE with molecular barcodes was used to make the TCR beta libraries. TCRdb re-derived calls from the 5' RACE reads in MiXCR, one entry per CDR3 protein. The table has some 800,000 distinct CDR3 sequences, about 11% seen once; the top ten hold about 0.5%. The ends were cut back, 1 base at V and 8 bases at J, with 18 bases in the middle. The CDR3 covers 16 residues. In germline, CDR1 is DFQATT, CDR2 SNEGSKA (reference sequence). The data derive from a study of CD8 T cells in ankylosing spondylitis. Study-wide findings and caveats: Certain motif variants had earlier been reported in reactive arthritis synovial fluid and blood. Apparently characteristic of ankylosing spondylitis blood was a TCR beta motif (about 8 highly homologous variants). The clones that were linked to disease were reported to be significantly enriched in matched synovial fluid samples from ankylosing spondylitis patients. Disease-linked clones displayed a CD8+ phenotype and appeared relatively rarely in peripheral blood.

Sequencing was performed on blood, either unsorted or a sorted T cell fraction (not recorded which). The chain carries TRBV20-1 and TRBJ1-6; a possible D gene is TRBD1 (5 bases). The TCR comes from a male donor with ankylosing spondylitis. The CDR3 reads CSARGLPRQSDSPLHF. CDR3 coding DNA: TGCAGTGCTAGAGGCCTCCCGAGACAGAGTGATTCACCCCTCCACTTT.